The clone carrying this T cell receptor beta chain was observed a few times. Assay: immunoSEQ multiplex PCR; the TCRdb copy retains only in-frame clones and omits some. The data show hundreds of thousands of clones, roughly 86% seen once. The data were taken from a study of blood T cell repertoires in COVID-19. Per the germline V gene, CDR1 is MNHEY and CDR2 is SVGAGI. The CDR3 extends over 15 amino acids. The germline V and J ends were trimmed by 0 bases and 10 bases, with 15 bases remaining between them. Specimen: peripheral blood. V and J are TRBV6-5 and TRBJ1-4; no definite D call. The clonotype originates from a woman aged 25 to 39 with COVID-19, enrolled during active disease. The CDR3 nucleotides read TGTGCCAGCAGTTACTCCGGGATCCCCGATGGAAAACTGTTTTTT. It specifies CASSYSGIPDGKLFF.